This entry lists 29 T cell receptor beta chains sequenced from one sample in a study of shared clonotypes between healthy human individuals. Only in-frame clones appear in the TCRdb table, and some are missing; sequencing was by immunoSEQ multiplex PCR. The repertoire includes more than 200,000 clones, 65% to 70% of them detected once, and more than 9.5% sits in the top ten. The specimen sequenced was memory CD4+ T cells sorted from blood. Subset defined: CD45RA-negative fraction. These receptors came from a man between 25 and 39 years old in good health.

The chain uses TRBV7-3 and TRBJ2-1; D is possibly TRBD2 (5 bases). V was trimmed by 2 bases and J by 3 bases, leaving 11 bases between them. The CDR3 totals 15 residues. From germline, CDR1 is SGHTA and CDR2 FQGTGA. The CDR3 bases are TGTGCCAGCAGCTTAGCGCGGGCCGTCTACAATGAGCAGTTCTTC. Protein: CASSLARAVYNEQFF.

This clone came up once. V and J are TRBV6-6 and TRBJ2-6; D unresolved. The germline CDR1 and CDR2 sequences are MNHNY and SVGAGI (reference sequence). Trimming pared 4 bases from V and 4 bases from J, leaving 11 bases between. This CDR3 spans 15 amino acids. In nucleotides, the CDR3 is TGTGCCAGCAGTTCTCACACAACAGGGGCCAACGTCCTGACTTTC. Translated, it gives CASSSHTTGANVLTF.

This rearrangement joins TRBV27 to TRBJ1-5; tentatively, D is TRBD1 (5 bases). CDR3 length equals 15 residues. V dropped 2 bases and J dropped 2 bases, with 10 bases sitting between them. Per germline, CDR1 MNHEY and CDR2 SMNVEV (reference sequence). Written as DNA, the CDR3 is TGTGCCAGCAGTTTACGCAGGGTCGGCAATCAGCCCCAGCATTTT. It codes for CASSLRRVGNQPQHF.

J is TRBJ2-7 and V is TRBV7-6; 10 positions match TRBD2. Germline CDR1 and CDR2: SGHVS and FNYEAQ. V shed 3 bases and J 5 bases; nucleotides not matched to a gene: 7. The CDR3 runs 15 residues. For the CDR3, the DNA is TGTGCCAGCAGCTTGGATAGCGGGAGGTACCACGAGCAGTACTTC. Its protein is CASSLDSGRYHEQYF.

This clone has just one count. The V gene is TRBV2, the J gene TRBJ1-3; no firm D call. Germline V CDR1 and CDR2: SNHLY, FYNNEI. CDR3 size: 15 residues. Trimming removed 6 bases at V and 0 bases at J, with 12 bases between. DNA of the CDR3: TGTGCCAGCAGCGATCTCGGGTACTCTGGAAACACCATATATTTT. Residues: CASSDLGYSGNTIYF.

The chain combines TRBV6-1 with TRBJ2-7; tentative D call: TRBD1 (5 bases). Between the trimmed V and J ends, which lost 8 bases and 2 bases, there was a span of 19 bases. This CDR3 contains 15 residues. Looked up from germline, CDR1 is MNHNS and CDR2 is SASEGT. CDR3 DNA: TGTGCCAGCGCACTCGAAGGGGCGGACCCCTACGAGCAGTACTTC. Protein product: CASALEGADPYEQYF.

This clone has more than one count but fewer than ten. The rearrangement links TRBV7-2 to TRBJ2-6; no firm D call. This CDR3 has 13 amino acids. V lost 5 bases to trimming and J lost 2 bases, with 4 bases between them. Germline-derived CDR1 and CDR2 are SGHTA and FQGNSA. The CDR3, as DNA: TGTGCCAGCAGCGCCACTGGGGCCAACGTCCTGACTTTC. Translation gives CASSATGANVLTF.

The chain uses TRBV7-2 and TRBJ2-2; 7 nucleotides align to TRBD1. V shed 6 bases, J shed 2 bases, and the junction held 6 bases outside the gene matches. Germline-derived CDR1 and CDR2 are SGHTA and FQGNSA. The CDR3 totals 15 residues. Written as DNA, the CDR3 is TGTGCCAGCAGGCAGTGGGACAGCAACACCGGGGAGCTGTTTTTT. Translation: CASRQWDSNTGELFF.

This clone appeared a single time. The chain combines TRBV18 with TRBJ2-5, with 7 nucleotides matching TRBD2. This CDR3 is 15 amino acids long. The V segment lost 1 base and the J segment 5 bases; nucleotides outside the gene matches: 7. CDR1 and CDR2 (germline): KGHSH, LQKENI. The CDR3: CASSPQGAAGETQYF. In DNA, the CDR3 is TGTGCCAGCTCACCACAAGGGGCAGCGGGGGAGACCCAGTACTTC.

The rearrangement joins TRBV12-2 to TRBJ2-3; the table's D call TRBD1 went unverified against the DNA. TRBV12-2 is a documented pseudogene. The CDR3 loop spans 17 amino acids. CDR3 in amino acids: CASRLVGDRTNSDTQYF. CDR3 in DNA: TGTGCAAGTCGCTTAGTAGGGGATCGGACAAACTCGGATACGCAGTATTTT.

The chain combines TRBV28 with TRBJ2-3; D not certain. This CDR3 spans 14 amino acids. CDR1 is MDHEN, CDR2 SYDVKM, per germline. The V end was cut by 2 bases, the J end by 4 bases, with 10 bases between. CDR3 sequence reads: CASSLDGTADTQYF. The DNA for the CDR3 is TGTGCCAGCAGTTTAGACGGTACCGCAGATACGCAGTATTTT. Together with reference TRBV28 and TRBJ2-3, the CDR3 gives the full variable domain: DVKVTQSSRYLVKRTGEKVFLECVQDMDHENMFWYRQDPGLGLRLIYFSYDVKMKEKGDIPEGYSVSREKKERFSLILESASTNQTSMYLCASSLDGTADTQYFGPGTRLTVL.

The chain recombines TRBV19 with TRBJ2-1; D perhaps matches TRBD2 (5 bases). This CDR3 is 18 amino acids long. V gave up 5 bases and J gave up 1 base, with 21 bases separating them. Germline values: CDR1 LNHDA, CDR2 SQIVND (reference sequence). As DNA, the CDR3 is TGTGCCAGTAGTGGCAGTATTCCCGAGGACTCTTCCTACAATGAGCAGTTCTTC. The encoded protein is CASSGSIPEDSSYNEQFF.

This chain joins TRBV7-2 and TRBJ2-3, with D possibly matching TRBD2 (6 bases). Germline-derived CDR1 and CDR2 are SGHTA and FQGNSA. V gave up 6 bases and J gave up 4 bases, with 14 bases separating them. The length of the CDR3 is 14 residues. The CDR3 loop reads CASSSDTGADTQYF. CDR3 DNA: TGTGCCAGCAGTTCCGACACGGGAGCAGATACGCAGTATTTT.

This clone turned up a few times. The rearrangement links TRBV2 to TRBJ2-7; D is undetermined. The CDR3 loop spans 15 amino acids. Germline assignment: CDR1 SNHLY and CDR2 FYNNEI. With 2 bases removed from V and 1 base from J, the gap between germline ends came to 12 bases. The CDR3 loop reads CASSEQSARSYEQYF. In DNA form, the CDR3 reads TGTGCCAGCAGTGAACAGTCAGCCCGATCCTACGAGCAGTACTTC.

The rearrangement links TRBV5-4 to TRBJ2-7; D is possibly TRBD2 (5 bases). Trimming pared 7 bases from V and 2 bases from J, leaving 13 bases between. The CDR3 extends over 13 amino acids. Per the germline V gene, CDR1 is SGHNT and CDR2 is YYREEE (reference sequence). CDR3 amino acids: CASQIGGTYEQYF. The CDR3 bases are TGTGCCAGCCAAATTGGAGGAACCTACGAGCAGTACTTC.

DNA of the CDR3: TGTGCCAGCAGTGACCCCAAGGGACTAGCGGGAGTCGGGTTCTTC. Protein: CASSDPKGLAGVGFF. The chain employs TRBV2 and TRBJ2-1; 14 bases fit TRBD2. Trimming took 3 bases from V and 15 from J; bases not matched to a gene: 10. CDR1 is SNHLY and CDR2 is FYNNEI in the germline V gene. The length of the CDR3 is 15 residues.

The gene calls are TRBV5-1 and TRBJ1-3; 8 bases align to TRBD1. CDR3 length equals 14 residues. CDR1 SGHRS and CDR2 YFSETQ come from the germline V gene. J lost 3 bases, V lost 4 bases, and 3 bases had no gene match. CDR3 DNA sequence: TGCGCCAGCAGCCTCGGGACAGGTGGAAACACCATATATTTT. Translating it yields CASSLGTGGNTIYF.

V usage is TRBV7-2 and J usage is TRBJ2-2, with TRBD2 matching 13 bases. The trim removed 1 base at V and 6 bases at J, leaving 2 bases unmatched. The CDR3 loop spans 16 amino acids. Germline V lookup: CDR1 SGHTA, CDR2 FQGNSA. CDR3 loop: CASSLGLAGGSGELFF. The CDR3 DNA is TGTGCCAGCAGCTTAGGACTAGCGGGAGGATCCGGGGAGCTGTTTTTT.

The V call is TRBV6-1, the J call TRBJ1-5; D remains ambiguous. Germline CDR1 reads MNHNS; CDR2 reads SASEGT. Trimming removed 5 bases from V and 5 bases from J, with 13 bases in between. This CDR3 comprises 14 residues. The CDR3 coding sequence is TGTGCCAGCAGTCCTACGGGAGTCTATCAGCCCCAGCATTTT. Amino acids: CASSPTGVYQPQHF.

The rearrangement links TRBV2 to TRBJ1-5; 9 positions match TRBD1. The V gene's germline CDR1 is SNHLY and CDR2 FYNNEI. The length of the CDR3 is 15 residues. V lost 6 bases to trimming and J lost 6 bases; unmatched junction nucleotides: 9. Here the CDR3 reads CASSANRGRGQPQHF. Here the CDR3 DNA reads TGTGCCAGCAGCGCGAACAGGGGGCGAGGTCAGCCCCAGCATTTT.

The chain's CDR3 is CASSTGQGTEAFF. CDR3 in DNA: TGTGCCAGCTCAACAGGACAGGGCACTGAAGCTTTCTTT. The chain couples TRBV18 to TRBJ1-1; 8 nucleotides line up with TRBD1. Germline lookup yields CDR1 KGHSH and CDR2 LQKENI. The ends lost 5 bases at V and 4 bases at J; junction bases unmatched: 3. The CDR3 totals 13 residues. Variable domain in full (rest from reference TRBV18 and TRBJ1-1): NAGVMQNPRHLVRRRGQEARLRCSPMKGHSHVYWYRQLPEEGLKFMVYLQKENIIDESGMPKERFSAEFPKEGPSILRIQQVVRGDSAAYFCASSTGQGTEAFFGQGTRLTVV.

This chain uses TRBV7-6 with TRBJ1-2, with unresolved D. This CDR3 spans 12 amino acids. Germline V gene lookup returns CDR1 SGHVS and CDR2 FNYEAQ. Trimming left V 0 bases short and J 7 bases short, with 6 bases between. The CDR3 spells CASSLATGGYTF. In DNA, the CDR3 is TGTGCCAGCAGCTTAGCGACCGGTGGCTACACCTTC.

The chain is built from TRBV18 and TRBJ2-3; no clear D. The CDR3 has 13 residues. V was trimmed by 9 bases and J by 1 base, leaving 11 bases between them. The germline CDR1 and CDR2 sequences are KGHSH and LQKENI. The CDR3 region has the DNA TGTGCCAGTCTCAGTGGGGGCACAGATACGCAGTATTTT. It encodes CASLSGGTDTQYF.

The chain uses TRBV5-5 and TRBJ1-2, with 9 bases matching TRBD1. Germline CDR1 SGHKS, CDR2 YYEKEE (reference sequence). The V and J ends lost 5 bases and 0 bases, in that order; junction bases with no gene match: 8. The CDR3 extends over 16 amino acids. The CDR3 DNA is TGTGCCAGCAGTATAGGACAGGGGAGAGCTAACTATGGCTACACCTTC. It yields the protein CASSIGQGRANYGYTF.

This chain uses TRBV7-3 with TRBJ1-1, with D tentatively TRBD1 (5 bases). Germline CDR1 reads SGHTA; CDR2 reads FQGTGA. Trimming left V 5 bases short and J 4 bases short, with 17 bases between. The CDR3 consists of 15 residues. CDR3 in amino acids: CASSPGLGVGTEAFF. CDR3 nucleotides: TGTGCCAGCAGCCCTGGACTGGGGGTGGGCACTGAAGCTTTCTTT.

A few counts support this clone. This rearrangement joins TRBV2 to TRBJ2-7, with TRBD1 identical over 7 bases. This CDR3 contains 12 residues. V dropped 8 bases and J dropped 4; count of bases not matched to a gene: 5. Per germline, CDR1 SNHLY and CDR2 FYNNEI. The CDR3 DNA is TGTGCCAGCCGGGACAGCCTATACGAGCAGTACTTC. This sequence encodes CASRDSLYEQYF. Together with reference TRBV2 and TRBJ2-7, the CDR3 gives the full variable domain: EPEVTQTPSHQVTQMGQEVILRCVPISNHLYFYWYRQILGQKVEFLVSFYNNEISEKSEIFDDQFSVERPDGSNFTLKIRSTKLEDSAMYFCASRDSLYEQYFGPGTRLTVT.

This clone was recorded a few times. The CDR3 DNA sequence: TGTGCCAGCAGCCCCCGGACATCTGGAAACACCATATATTTT. Protein product: CASSPRTSGNTIYF. The chain carries TRBV2 and TRBJ1-3; a weak D match, TRBD1 (5 bases). This CDR3 comprises 14 residues. Germline V gene sequence: CDR1 SNHLY, CDR2 FYNNEI. Deletions cut 6 bases from V and 1 base from J, with 10 bases between. The whole variable domain, filled in from reference TRBV2 and TRBJ1-3, reads EPEVTQTPSHQVTQMGQEVILRCVPISNHLYFYWYRQILGQKVEFLVSFYNNEISEKSEIFDDQFSVERPDGSNFTLKIRSTKLEDSAMYFCASSPRTSGNTIYFGEGSWLTVV.

In its sample, this clone was seen a few times. The chain employs TRBV20-1 and TRBJ1-2; D perhaps matches TRBD1 (6 bases). With 7 bases removed from V and 8 bases from J, the gap between germline ends came to 14 bases. Germline lookup yields CDR1 DFQATT and CDR2 SNEGSKA (reference sequence). The CDR3 runs to 11 residues. The CDR3 here is CSVGQRQGYTF. For the CDR3, the DNA is TGCAGTGTCGGACAGAGACAAGGCTACACCTTC.

The V gene is TRBV5-5, the J gene TRBJ1-1; no clear D. This CDR3 region has 14 residues. Germline-derived CDR1 and CDR2 are SGHKS and YYEKEE (reference sequence). Trimming left V 4 bases short and J 2 bases short, with 12 bases between. In DNA form, the CDR3 reads TGTGCCAGCAGCCCTCAAGGACCCAACACTGAAGCTTTCTTT. Translation gives CASSPQGPNTEAFF.